Below are 8 T cell receptor beta chains sequenced from a single sample in a study of response to subunit inactivated influenza vaccine. TCRdb fed the RT-PCR reads into MiXCR, producing one record per CDR3 protein. The top ten clones hold roughly 10% of a sample with 550,000 to 600,000 distinct CDR3 sequences, approximately 12% of them seen once. The sample consisted of PBMCs from blood, taken on the day of vaccination. These TCRs come from a man aged 50-60 years who received an inactivated influenza vaccine.

The chain carries TRBV29-1 and TRBJ2-7, with TRBD2 identical over 12 bases. V was pared by 4 bases and J by 0 bases, with 1 base of the junction left unmatched. The germline CDR1 and CDR2 sequences are SQVTM and ANQGSEA. This CDR3 is built from 14 residues. CDR3 bases: TGCAGCGTTGCGGGACTAGCGGGCTCCTACGAGCAGTACTTC. Its protein product is CSVAGLAGSYEQYF.

The chain recombines TRBV6-5 with TRBJ2-7; D call uncertain. There are 14 residues in the CDR3. Germline loops: CDR1 MNHEY, CDR2 SVGAGI. The V and J ends lost 2 bases and 6 bases respectively, with 14 bases between them. The CDR3 DNA is TGTGCCAGCAGTTACCGAAGTCCCGATATCGAGCAGTACTTC. Protein: CASSYRSPDIEQYF.

This clonotype occurred many times. V gene TRBV14 combines with J gene TRBJ2-2, with 13 bases that match TRBD2. J gave up 4 bases and V 3 bases, and 8 bases lay outside the gene matches. CDR3 length equals 18 residues. Per the germline V gene, CDR1 is SGHDN and CDR2 is FVKESK. CDR3 sequence (DNA): TGTGCCAGCAGCCACACGACTAGCGGGGGGACAATCACCGGGGAGCTGTTTTTT. Its translation: CASSHTTSGGTITGELFF.

This clonotype was found a few times. The chain recombines TRBV12-3 or TRBV12-4 with TRBJ1-6; maybe TRBD1 (5 bases). The V end was cut by 4 bases, the J end by 5 bases, with 12 bases between. The CDR3 totals 15 residues. The CDR3 coding sequence is TGTGCCAGCAGTTCCGGGGCCTTTCATAATTCACCCCTCCACTTT. It yields the protein CASSSGAFHNSPLHF.

This clonotype has a count of ten or more. The V gene is TRBV7-9, the J gene TRBJ2-1; D unclear. This CDR3 has 13 residues. Germline V gene data show CDR1 as SEHNR and CDR2 as FQNEAQ (reference sequence). V was trimmed by 3 bases and J by 9 bases, leaving 12 bases between them. CDR3 sequence: CASSFGSWSEQFF. CDR3 nucleotides: TGTGCCAGCAGCTTTGGTAGCTGGAGTGAGCAGTTCTTC.

V and J are TRBV4-1 and TRBJ1-3; D is uncertain. Germline V gene sequence: CDR1 MGHRA, CDR2 YSYEKL. The CDR3 extends over 14 amino acids. V dropped 1 base and J dropped 3 bases, with 7 bases sitting between them. CDR3 sequence reads: CASSQAVYGNTIYF. The CDR3 nucleotides are TGCGCCAGCAGCCAAGCGGTTTATGGAAACACCATATATTTT.

The J gene is TRBJ1-1, the V gene TRBV6-2 or TRBV6-3; D unclear. Germline V gives CDR1 MNHEY, CDR2 SVGEGT. Trimming removed 6 bases at V and 4 bases at J, with 18 bases between. There are 15 residues in the CDR3. DNA for the CDR3: TGTGCCAGCAGCCGGAGCGGCCTGAGTGGCACTGAAGCTTTCTTT. This codes for CASSRSGLSGTEAFF.

This clonotype was observed at least ten times. This chain connects TRBV7-8 to TRBJ2-2, with TRBD2 matching over 10 bases. This CDR3 is 16 amino acids long. Germline CDR1 reads SGHVS; CDR2 reads FQNEAQ. With 4 bases clipped from V and 6 bases from J, the junction kept 8 bases outside the gene matches. CDR3 region: CASSSSSGGFAGELFF. CDR3 nucleotides: TGTGCCAGCAGCTCCTCTAGCGGGGGCTTCGCCGGGGAGCTGTTTTTT. Together with reference TRBV7-8 and TRBJ2-2, the CDR3 gives the full variable domain: GAGVSQSPRYKVAKRGQDVALRCDPISGHVSLFWYQQALGQGPEFLTYFQNEAQLDKSGLPSDRFFAERPEGSVSTLKIQRTQQEDSAVYLCASSSSSGGFAGELFFGEGSRLTVL.